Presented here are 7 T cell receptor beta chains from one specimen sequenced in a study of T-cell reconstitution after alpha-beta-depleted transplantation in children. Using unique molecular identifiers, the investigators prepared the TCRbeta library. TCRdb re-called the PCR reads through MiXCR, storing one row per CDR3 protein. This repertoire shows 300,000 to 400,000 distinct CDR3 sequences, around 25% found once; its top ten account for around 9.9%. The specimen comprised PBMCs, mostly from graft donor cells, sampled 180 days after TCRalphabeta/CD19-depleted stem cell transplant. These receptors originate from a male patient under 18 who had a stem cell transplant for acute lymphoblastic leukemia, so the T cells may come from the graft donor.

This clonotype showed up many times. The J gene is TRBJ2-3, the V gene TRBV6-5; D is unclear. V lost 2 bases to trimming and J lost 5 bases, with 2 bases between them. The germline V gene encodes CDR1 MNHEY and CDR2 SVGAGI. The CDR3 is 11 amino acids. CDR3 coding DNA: TGTGCCAGCAGTTACGTAGATACGCAGTATTTT. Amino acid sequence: CASSYVDTQYF.

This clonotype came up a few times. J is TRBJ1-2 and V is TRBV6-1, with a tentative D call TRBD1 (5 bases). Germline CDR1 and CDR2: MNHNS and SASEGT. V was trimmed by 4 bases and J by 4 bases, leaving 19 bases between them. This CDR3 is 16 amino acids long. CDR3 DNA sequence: TGTGCCAGCAGTGTCACACACGCCGGGACTGCCTATGGCTACACCTTC. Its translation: CASSVTHAGTAYGYTF.

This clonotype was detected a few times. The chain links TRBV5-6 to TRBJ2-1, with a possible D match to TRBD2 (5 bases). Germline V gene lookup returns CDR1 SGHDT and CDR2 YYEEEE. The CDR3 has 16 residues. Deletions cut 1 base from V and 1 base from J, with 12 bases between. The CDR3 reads CASSLWSGWSYNEQFF. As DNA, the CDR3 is TGTGCCAGCAGCTTGTGGTCGGGATGGTCCTACAATGAGCAGTTCTTC.

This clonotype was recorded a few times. CDR3 DNA sequence: TGTGCCAGCAGCACCGGGACTAGCCCTACCTACGAGCAGTACTTC. Its protein product is CASSTGTSPTYEQYF. The V call is TRBV7-7, the J call TRBJ2-7, with 9 bases matching TRBD2. Per the germline V gene, CDR1 is SSHAT and CDR2 is FNYEAQ (reference sequence). The V and J ends lost 5 bases and 2 bases, in that order; junction bases with no gene match: 7. This CDR3 is built from 15 residues.

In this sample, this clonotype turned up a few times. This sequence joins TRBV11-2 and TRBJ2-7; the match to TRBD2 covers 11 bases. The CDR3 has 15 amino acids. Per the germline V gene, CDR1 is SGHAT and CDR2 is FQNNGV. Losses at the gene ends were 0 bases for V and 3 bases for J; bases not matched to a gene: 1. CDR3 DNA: TGTGCCAGCAGCTTAGAAGGGACTAGCGGCTACGAGCAGTACTTC. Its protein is CASSLEGTSGYEQYF.

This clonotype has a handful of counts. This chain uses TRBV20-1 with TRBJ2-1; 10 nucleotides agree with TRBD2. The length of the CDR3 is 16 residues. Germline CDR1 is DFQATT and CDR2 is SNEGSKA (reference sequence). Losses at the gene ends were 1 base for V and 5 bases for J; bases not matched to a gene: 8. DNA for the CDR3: TGCAGTGCTAGAGCCCCTAGGAGCGGGAGGGACAATGAGCAGTTCTTC. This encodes CSARAPRSGRDNEQFF.

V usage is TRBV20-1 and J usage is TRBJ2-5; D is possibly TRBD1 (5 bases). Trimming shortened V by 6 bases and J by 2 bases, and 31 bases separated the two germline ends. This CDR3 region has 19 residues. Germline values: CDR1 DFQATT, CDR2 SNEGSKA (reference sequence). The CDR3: CSATFVWGPLILVQETQYF. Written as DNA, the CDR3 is TGCAGTGCCACGTTCGTCTGGGGCCCTCTAATTCTCGTACAAGAGACCCAGTACTTC.